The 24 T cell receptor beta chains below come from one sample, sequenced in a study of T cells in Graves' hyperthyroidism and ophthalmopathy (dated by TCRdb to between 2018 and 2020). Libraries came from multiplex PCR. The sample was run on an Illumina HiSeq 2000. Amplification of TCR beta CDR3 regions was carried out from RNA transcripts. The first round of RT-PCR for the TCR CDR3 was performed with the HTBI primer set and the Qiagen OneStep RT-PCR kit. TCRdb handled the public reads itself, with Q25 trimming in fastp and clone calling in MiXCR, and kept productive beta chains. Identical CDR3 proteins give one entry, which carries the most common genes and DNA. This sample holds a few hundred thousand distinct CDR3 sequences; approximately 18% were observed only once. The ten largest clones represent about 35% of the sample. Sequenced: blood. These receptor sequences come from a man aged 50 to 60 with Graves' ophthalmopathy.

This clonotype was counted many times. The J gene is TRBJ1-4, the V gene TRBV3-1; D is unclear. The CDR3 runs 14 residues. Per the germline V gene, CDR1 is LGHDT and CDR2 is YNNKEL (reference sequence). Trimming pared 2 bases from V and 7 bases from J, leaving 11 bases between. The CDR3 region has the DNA TGTGCCAGCAGCCAAAAGGGATTGGGTGAAAAACTGTTTTTT. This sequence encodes CASSQKGLGEKLFF.

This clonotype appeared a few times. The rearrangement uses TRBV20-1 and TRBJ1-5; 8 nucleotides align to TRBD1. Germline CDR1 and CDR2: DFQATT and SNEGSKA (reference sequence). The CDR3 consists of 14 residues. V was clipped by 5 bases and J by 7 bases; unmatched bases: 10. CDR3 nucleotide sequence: TGCAGTGCTCGTCGGACAGGGACGGGGCAGCCCCAGCATTTT. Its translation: CSARRTGTGQPQHF.

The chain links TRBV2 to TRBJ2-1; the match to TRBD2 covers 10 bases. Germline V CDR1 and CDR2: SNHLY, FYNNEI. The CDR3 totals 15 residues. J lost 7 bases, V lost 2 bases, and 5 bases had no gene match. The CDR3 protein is CASSELAGAWNEQFF. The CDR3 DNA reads TGTGCCAGCAGTGAACTAGCGGGAGCCTGGAATGAGCAGTTCTTC.

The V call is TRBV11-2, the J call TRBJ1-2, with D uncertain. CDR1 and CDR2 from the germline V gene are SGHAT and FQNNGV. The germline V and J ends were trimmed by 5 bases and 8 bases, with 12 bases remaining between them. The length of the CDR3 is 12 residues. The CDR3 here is CASSRVARGYTF. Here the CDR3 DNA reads TGTGCCAGCAGCCGCGTGGCGCGGGGCTACACCTTC.

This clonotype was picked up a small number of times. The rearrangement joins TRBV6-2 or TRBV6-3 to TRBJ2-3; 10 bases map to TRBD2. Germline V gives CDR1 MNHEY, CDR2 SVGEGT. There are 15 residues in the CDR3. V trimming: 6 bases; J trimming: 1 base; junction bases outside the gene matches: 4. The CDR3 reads CASRAGGLRTDTQYF. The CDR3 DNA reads TGTGCCAGCAGAGCGGGAGGGCTTCGCACAGATACGCAGTATTTT.

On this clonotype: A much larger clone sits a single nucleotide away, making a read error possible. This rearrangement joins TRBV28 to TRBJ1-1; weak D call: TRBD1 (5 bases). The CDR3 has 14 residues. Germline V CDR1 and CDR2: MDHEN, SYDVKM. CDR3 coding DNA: TGTGCCAGGAGTTTATGGGGGACGAACACTGAAGCTTTCTTT. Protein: CARSLWGTNTEAFF.

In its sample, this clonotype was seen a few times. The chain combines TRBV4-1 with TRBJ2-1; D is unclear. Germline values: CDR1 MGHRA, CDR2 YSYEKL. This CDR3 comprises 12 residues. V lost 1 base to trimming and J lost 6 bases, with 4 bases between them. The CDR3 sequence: CASSQVSNEQFF. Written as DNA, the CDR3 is TGCGCCAGCAGCCAAGTATCCAATGAGCAGTTCTTC.

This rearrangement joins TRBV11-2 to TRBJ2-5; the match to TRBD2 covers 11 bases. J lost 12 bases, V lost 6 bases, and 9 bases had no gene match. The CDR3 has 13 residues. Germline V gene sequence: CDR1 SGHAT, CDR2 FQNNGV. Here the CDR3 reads CASSYPPSGRKYF. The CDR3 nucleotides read TGTGCCAGCAGTTACCCGCCTAGCGGGAGGAAGTACTTC.

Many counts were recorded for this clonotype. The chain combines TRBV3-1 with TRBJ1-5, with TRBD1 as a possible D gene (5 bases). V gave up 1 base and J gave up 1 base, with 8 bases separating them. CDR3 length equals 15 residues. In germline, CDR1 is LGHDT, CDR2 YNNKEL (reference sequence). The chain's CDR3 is CASSQVRDSNQPQHF. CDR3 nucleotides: TGTGCCAGCAGCCAAGTCCGGGACAGCAATCAGCCCCAGCATTTT.

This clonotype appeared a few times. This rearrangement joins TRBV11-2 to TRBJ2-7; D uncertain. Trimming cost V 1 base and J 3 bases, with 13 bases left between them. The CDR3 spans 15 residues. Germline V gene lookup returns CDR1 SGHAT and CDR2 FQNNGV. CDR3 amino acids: CASSLAPRVYYEQYF. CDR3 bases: TGTGCCAGCAGCTTAGCCCCTCGGGTCTACTACGAGCAGTACTTC.

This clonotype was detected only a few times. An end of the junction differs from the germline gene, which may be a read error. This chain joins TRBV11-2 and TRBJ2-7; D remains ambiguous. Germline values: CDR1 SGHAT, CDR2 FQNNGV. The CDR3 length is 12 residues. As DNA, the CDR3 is TGTGCCAGCGGCTTCGCCTCCTACGAGCAGTACTTC. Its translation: CASGFASYEQYF.

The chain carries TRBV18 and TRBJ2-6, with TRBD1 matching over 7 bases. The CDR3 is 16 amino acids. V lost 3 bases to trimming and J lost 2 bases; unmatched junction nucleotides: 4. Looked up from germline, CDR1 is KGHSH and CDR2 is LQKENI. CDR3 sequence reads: CASSPLTGAGANVLTF. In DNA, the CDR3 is TGTGCCAGCTCACCTCTAACAGGGGCTGGGGCCAACGTCCTGACTTTC.

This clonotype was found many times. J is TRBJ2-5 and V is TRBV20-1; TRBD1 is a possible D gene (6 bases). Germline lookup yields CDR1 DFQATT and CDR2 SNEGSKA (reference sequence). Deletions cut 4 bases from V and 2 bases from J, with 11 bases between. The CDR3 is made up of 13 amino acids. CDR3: CSATLDRQETQYF. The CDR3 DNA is TGCAGTGCTACCCTGGACAGACAAGAGACCCAGTACTTC.

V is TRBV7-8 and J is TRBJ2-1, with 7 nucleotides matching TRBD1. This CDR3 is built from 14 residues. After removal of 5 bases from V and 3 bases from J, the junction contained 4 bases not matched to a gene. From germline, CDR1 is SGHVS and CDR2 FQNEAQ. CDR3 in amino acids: CASSRDSIYNEQFF. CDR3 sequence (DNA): TGTGCCAGCAGCCGGGACAGTATCTACAATGAGCAGTTCTTC.

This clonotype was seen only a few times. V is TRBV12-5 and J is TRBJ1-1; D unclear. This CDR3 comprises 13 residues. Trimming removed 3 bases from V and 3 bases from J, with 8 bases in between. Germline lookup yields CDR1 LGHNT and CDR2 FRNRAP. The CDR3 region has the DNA TGTGCTAGTGGTTTAGAATGGGACACTGAAGCTTTCTTT. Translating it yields CASGLEWDTEAFF.

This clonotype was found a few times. CDR3 nucleotides: TGTGCCACCATACAGGGAGCGACGACAGATACGCAGTATTTT. It translates to CATIQGATTDTQYF. The chain links TRBV28 to TRBJ2-3; a weak D match, TRBD1 (6 bases). Germline V lookup: CDR1 MDHEN, CDR2 SYDVKM. Trimming cost V 10 bases and J 3 bases, with 17 bases left between them. The CDR3 contains 14 residues.

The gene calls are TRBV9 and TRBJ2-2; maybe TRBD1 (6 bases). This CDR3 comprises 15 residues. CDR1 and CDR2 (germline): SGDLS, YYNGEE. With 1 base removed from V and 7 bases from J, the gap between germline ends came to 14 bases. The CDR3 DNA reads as TGTGCCAGCAGCGTACAGGGGCGGAGTGACGGGGAGCTGTTTTTT. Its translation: CASSVQGRSDGELFF.

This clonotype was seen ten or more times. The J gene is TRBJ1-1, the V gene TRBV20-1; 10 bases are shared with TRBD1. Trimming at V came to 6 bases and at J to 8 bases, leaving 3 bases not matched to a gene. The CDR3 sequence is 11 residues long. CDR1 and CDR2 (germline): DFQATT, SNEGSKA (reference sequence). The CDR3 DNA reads TGCAGTGCAGAGGGACAGGGGGAAGCTTTCTTT. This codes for CSAEGQGEAFF.

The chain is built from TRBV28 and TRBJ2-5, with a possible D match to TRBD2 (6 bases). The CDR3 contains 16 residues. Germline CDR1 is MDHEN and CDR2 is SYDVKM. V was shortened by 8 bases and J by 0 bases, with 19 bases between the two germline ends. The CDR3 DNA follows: TGTGCCAGCCTTACGAACGGGGGACGGGACCAAGAGACCCAGTACTTC. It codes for CASLTNGGRDQETQYF.

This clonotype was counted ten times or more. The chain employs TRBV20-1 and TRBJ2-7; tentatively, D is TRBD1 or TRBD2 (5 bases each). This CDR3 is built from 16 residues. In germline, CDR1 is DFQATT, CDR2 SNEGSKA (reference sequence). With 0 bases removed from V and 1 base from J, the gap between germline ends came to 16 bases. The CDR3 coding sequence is TGCAGTGCTAGAGATATTGGGGGAAGCGTTTCCTACGAGCAGTACTTC. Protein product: CSARDIGGSVSYEQYF.

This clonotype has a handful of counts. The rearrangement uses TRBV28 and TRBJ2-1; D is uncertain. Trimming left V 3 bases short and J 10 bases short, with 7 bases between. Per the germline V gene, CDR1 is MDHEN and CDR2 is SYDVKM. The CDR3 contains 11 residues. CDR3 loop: CASSFGREQFF. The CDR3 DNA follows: TGTGCCAGCAGTTTTGGACGAGAGCAGTTCTTC.

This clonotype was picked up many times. CDR3 region: CASRFGREDVSEEQYF. CDR3 DNA: TGCGCCAGCAGGTTTGGTCGGGAGGATGTTTCGGAAGAGCAGTACTTC. The rearrangement uses TRBV5-1 and TRBJ2-7; 7 bases line up with TRBD2. CDR1 and CDR2 from the germline V gene are SGHRS and YFSETQ. Trimming took 5 bases from V and 7 from J; bases not matched to a gene: 18. CDR3 length: 16 residues.

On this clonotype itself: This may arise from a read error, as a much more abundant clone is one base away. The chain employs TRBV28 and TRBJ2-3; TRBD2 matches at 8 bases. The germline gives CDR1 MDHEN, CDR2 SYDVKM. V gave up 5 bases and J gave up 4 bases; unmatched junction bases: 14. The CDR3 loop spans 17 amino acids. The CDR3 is CASSPSAGAPRPDTQYF. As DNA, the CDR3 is TGTGCCAGCAGTCCCTCAGCGGGAGCCCCACGTCCAGATACGCAGTATTTT. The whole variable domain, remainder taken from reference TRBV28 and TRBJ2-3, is DVKVTQSSRYLVKRTGEKVFLECVQDMDHENMFWYRQDPGLGLRLIYFSYDVKMKEKGDIPEGYSVSREKKERFSLILESASTNQTSMYLCASSPSAGAPRPDTQYFGPGTRLTVL.

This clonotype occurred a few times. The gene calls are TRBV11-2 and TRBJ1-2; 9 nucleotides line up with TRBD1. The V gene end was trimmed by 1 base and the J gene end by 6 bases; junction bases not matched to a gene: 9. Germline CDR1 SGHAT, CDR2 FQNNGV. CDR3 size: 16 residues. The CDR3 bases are TGTGCCAGCAGCTTAGGCCGGGGACAGGGAATTCATGGCTACACCTTC. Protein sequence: CASSLGRGQGIHGYTF.